Below, 24 T cell receptor beta chains from the same sample are listed, as sequenced in a study of cytomegalovirus exposure and HLA in healthy donors. The PCR contained 60 Vbeta and 13 Jbeta primers. The method was immunoSEQ multiplex PCR; TCRdb's version includes in-frame clones alone and lacks a portion of them. In all, the sample yields approximately 110,000 clones. Sequencing used PBMCs. Source of these receptors: a man aged 25-40 years in good health and CMV-seronegative.

The CDR3: CASSFMGVDSYEQYF. DNA of the CDR3: TGTGCCAGCAGTTTCATGGGCGTGGATTCCTACGAGCAGTACTTC. The rearrangement joins TRBV27 to TRBJ2-7; D gene uncertain. V shed 3 bases and J shed 1 base, with 13 bases lying between them. CDR1 and CDR2 from the germline V gene are MNHEY and SMNVEV (reference sequence). The CDR3 loop spans 15 amino acids.

The rearrangement links TRBV7-2 to TRBJ1-5; maybe TRBD1 (5 bases). The CDR3 totals 15 residues. V was pared by 1 base and J by 1 base, with 8 bases between. Germline-derived CDR1 and CDR2 are SGHTA and FQGNSA. CDR3 sequence: CASSLGRESNQPQHF. The CDR3 DNA follows: TGTGCCAGCAGCTTAGGCAGGGAAAGCAATCAGCCCCAGCATTTT.

As to this clone: Other DNA sequences from this sample encode an identical CDR3 as well. This chain connects TRBV9 to TRBJ1-2; 8 positions match TRBD1. With 2 bases clipped from V and 2 bases from J, the junction kept 2 bases outside the gene matches. The germline CDR1 and CDR2 sequences are SGDLS and YYNGEE. The CDR3 has 14 residues. In DNA, the CDR3 is TGTGCCAGCAGCGTCGGACAGGGCAACTATGGCTACACCTTC. Amino acids: CASSVGQGNYGYTF.

The chain uses TRBV7-9 and TRBJ2-5; a possible D gene is TRBD2 (5 bases). The J call may be incorrect, as the DNA end agrees better with TRBJ2-7. The CDR3 has 14 residues. Germline CDR1 is SEHNR and CDR2 is FQNEAQ (reference sequence). The CDR3 protein is CASSLGAGFYEQYF. CDR3 coding DNA: TGTGCCAGCAGCTTAGGCGCGGGTTTCTACGAGCAGTACTTC.

The chain links TRBV2 to TRBJ1-3; D uncertain. The V gene lost 2 bases and the J gene lost 12 bases, with 8 bases spanning the gap. Germline lookup yields CDR1 SNHLY and CDR2 FYNNEI. The CDR3 runs 11 residues. CDR3 sequence: CASSELANIYF. The CDR3 nucleotides are TGTGCCAGCAGTGAACTAGCCAACATATATTTT.

This chain connects TRBV5-1 to TRBJ2-5; weak D call: TRBD1 (6 bases). The ends were cut back, 3 bases at V and 1 base at J, with 10 bases in the middle. Germline-derived CDR1 and CDR2 are SGHRS and YFSETQ. CDR3 length equals 14 residues. CDR3 sequence (DNA): TGCGCCAGCAGCTCGGGACAAGTCCAAGAGACCCAGTACTTC. Its protein product is CASSSGQVQETQYF.

The chain couples TRBV7-9 to TRBJ1-4, with 9 bases that match TRBD1. CDR3 length: 15 residues. The germline gives CDR1 SEHNR, CDR2 FQNEAQ (reference sequence). The V and J ends lost 5 bases and 4 bases, in that order; junction bases with no gene match: 5. Written as DNA, the CDR3 is TGTGCCAGCAGCGCGGACAGGGGCCATAATGAAAAACTGTTTTTT. Translating it yields CASSADRGHNEKLFF.

The genes are TRBV5-1 and TRBJ1-1; 7 bases map to TRBD1. Per the germline V gene, CDR1 is SGHRS and CDR2 is YFSETQ. V shed 3 bases, J shed 2 bases, and the junction held 4 bases outside the gene matches. The CDR3 loop spans 14 amino acids. As DNA, the CDR3 is TGCGCCAGCAGCTCGGGACAGTTCAACACTGAAGCTTTCTTT. The encoded protein is CASSSGQFNTEAFF.

The chain links TRBV5-5 to TRBJ2-3; no definite D call. The CDR3 consists of 12 residues. The V and J ends lost 1 base and 2 bases respectively, with 2 bases between them. Germline V gene sequence: CDR1 SGHKS, CDR2 YYEKEE (reference sequence). Here the CDR3 reads CASSLYTDTQYF. The CDR3 nucleotides are TGTGCCAGCAGCTTGTACACAGATACGCAGTATTTT.

The rearrangement uses TRBV9 and TRBJ2-1; the D gene is possibly TRBD1 (6 bases). The ends were cut back, 2 bases at V and 5 bases at J, with 20 bases in the middle. Germline lookup yields CDR1 SGDLS and CDR2 YYNGEE. CDR3 length: 17 amino acids. The CDR3 nucleotides are TGTGCCAGCAGCGTCGCCCTACAGGGTAGTTCAGACAATGAGCAGTTCTTC. This codes for CASSVALQGSSDNEQFF.

The rearrangement uses TRBV27 and TRBJ2-7, with D unresolved. The germline V gene has CDR1 MNHEY and CDR2 SMNVEV (reference sequence). This CDR3 region has 13 residues. V was cut by 0 bases and J by 3 bases, with 6 bases left in between. The CDR3 bases are TGTGCCAGCAGTTTATCAAGGAGCTACGAGCAGTACTTC. Its protein is CASSLSRSYEQYF.

This chain links TRBV5-8 with TRBJ2-7, with D possibly being TRBD1 (6 bases). The CDR3 is 14 residues long. With 3 bases removed from V and 2 bases from J, the gap between germline ends came to 12 bases. Per germline, CDR1 SGHTS and CDR2 YDEGEE. The chain's CDR3 is CASSSTGHPYEQYF. DNA of the CDR3: TGTGCCAGCAGCTCTACAGGGCACCCCTACGAGCAGTACTTC.

The chain is built from TRBV6-1 and TRBJ1-5, with 9 bases matching TRBD1. This CDR3 region has 15 residues. Germline V gene lookup returns CDR1 MNHNS and CDR2 SASEGT. Trimming removed 4 bases from V and 7 bases from J; junction bases left unmatched: 8. The CDR3 DNA reads as TGTGCCAGCAGTGTCAACAGGGGGCCAAACCAGCCCCAGCATTTT. Translated, it gives CASSVNRGPNQPQHF.

The chain has TRBV13 and TRBJ2-1; tentatively, D is TRBD1 (5 bases). Germline-derived CDR1 and CDR2 are PRHDT and FYEKMQ (reference sequence). The CDR3 spans 13 residues. Trimming left V 1 base short and J 10 bases short, with 11 bases between. CDR3 nucleotide sequence: TGTGCCAGCAGCTTAGTTCAGGGTGGGGAGCAGTTCTTC. Encoded protein: CASSLVQGGEQFF.

The rearrangement joins TRBV18 to TRBJ2-7; 7 positions agree with TRBD1. V lost 4 bases to trimming and J lost 3 bases; unmatched junction nucleotides: 9. Germline assignment: CDR1 KGHSH and CDR2 LQKENI. The length of the CDR3 is 15 residues. The CDR3 sequence is CASSLSGTAYYEQYF. The CDR3 DNA sequence: TGTGCCAGCTCACTATCCGGGACAGCATACTACGAGCAGTACTTC.

The chain employs TRBV2 and TRBJ2-5; TRBD2 is a possible D gene (6 bases). Germline V gene data show CDR1 as SNHLY and CDR2 as FYNNEI. V was cut by 6 bases and J by 10 bases, with 12 bases left in between. The length of the CDR3 is 11 residues. The CDR3 loop is CASRAEGGQYF. The CDR3 DNA reads TGTGCCAGCAGGGCGGAGGGAGGCCAGTACTTC.

V gene TRBV7-2 combines with J gene TRBJ1-6; no clear D gene. V lost 2 bases and J 10 bases, leaving 12 bases between the germline ends. Germline V gene data show CDR1 as SGHTA and CDR2 as FQGNSA. The CDR3 totals 14 residues. CDR3 DNA: TGTGCCAGCAGCTTACAGCAGCTGGAGTCACCCCTCCACTTT. Residues: CASSLQQLESPLHF.

V usage is TRBV19 and J usage is TRBJ1-6; D may be TRBD1 (5 bases). V was clipped by 3 bases and J by 7 bases, with 10 bases between them. This CDR3 is 14 amino acids long. Germline loops: CDR1 LNHDA, CDR2 SQIVND (reference sequence). The CDR3 protein is CASSMGQSNSPLHF. In DNA form, the CDR3 reads TGTGCCAGTAGTATGGGGCAGTCGAATTCACCCCTCCACTTT.

The chain uses TRBV6-5 and TRBJ2-7, with 7 bases matching TRBD2. Trimming took 7 bases from V and 0 from J; bases not matched to a gene: 3. The CDR3 has 13 amino acids. Germline-derived CDR1 and CDR2 are MNHEY and SVGAGI. The CDR3 sequence: CASKRDYSYEQYF. The CDR3 region has the DNA TGTGCCAGCAAACGGGACTACTCCTACGAGCAGTACTTC.

V gene TRBV6-6 combines with J gene TRBJ1-5; the D is unclear. Germline loops: CDR1 MNHNY, CDR2 SVGAGI (reference sequence). CDR3 length: 16 amino acids. The germline V and J ends were trimmed by 6 bases and 5 bases, with 20 bases remaining between them. The CDR3 DNA sequence: TGTGCCAGCAGGCGGACGGGAATTCAAGCGGATCAGCCCCAGCATTTT. It is translated as CASRRTGIQADQPQHF.

V gene TRBV5-4 combines with J gene TRBJ1-2; possibly TRBD1 for D (5 bases). V lost 0 bases to trimming and J lost 6 bases, with 9 bases between them. CDR3 length equals 13 residues. Germline assignment: CDR1 SGHNT and CDR2 YYREEE (reference sequence). CDR3: CASSLVAGNGYTF. The CDR3 region has the DNA TGTGCCAGCAGCTTGGTGGCAGGGAATGGCTACACCTTC.

In regard to this clone: Other DNA sequences within the sample encode an identical CDR3. V usage is TRBV6-1 and J usage is TRBJ2-3; the match to TRBD2 covers 12 bases. Germline CDR1 reads MNHNS; CDR2 reads SASEGT. J was trimmed by 6 bases and V by 3 bases; bases with no gene match: 4. The CDR3 extends over 15 amino acids. The CDR3: CASSELAGGPDTQYF. CDR3 coding DNA: TGTGCCAGCAGTGAGCTAGCGGGGGGGCCCGATACGCAGTATTTT.

V and J are TRBV6-1 and TRBJ1-1; TRBD1 agrees at 11 bases. CDR3 length: 13 residues. J was trimmed by 11 bases and V by 4 bases; bases with no gene match: 6. Per germline, CDR1 MNHNS and CDR2 SASEGT. The CDR3 DNA follows: TGTGCCAGCAGTGCCCTGGACAGGGGGCTGGCTTTCTTT. Its translation is CASSALDRGLAFF.

The chain links TRBV6-4 to TRBJ2-1, with 8 positions matching TRBD2. Per germline, CDR1 MRHNA and CDR2 SNTAGT. The CDR3 has 14 residues. V lost 5 bases, J lost 4 bases, and 4 bases stayed unmatched. The CDR3 sequence: CASSSGGGYNEQFF. In DNA form, the CDR3 reads TGTGCCAGCAGTTCGGGAGGGGGGTACAATGAGCAGTTCTTC.